This passage covers 23 T cell receptor beta chains from one sample sequenced in a study of regulatory dendritic cells for organ transplantation. Clones were sequenced by immunoSEQ multiplex PCR, and TCRdb holds only the in-frame ones, with some missing. The data show about 29,000 clones, around 84% seen once. Sequences were obtained from naive CD4+ T cells from blood. As to subset: CD45RA+ naive T cells. The receptors shown here come from a human donor in good health.

In this sample, this clone turned up once. V gene TRBV5-1 combines with J gene TRBJ2-5; D is uncertain. CDR3 length: 15 amino acids. CDR1 is SGHRS, CDR2 YFSETQ, per germline. V lost 0 bases and J 0 bases, leaving 9 bases between the germline ends. The CDR3 nucleotides are TGCGCCAGCAGCTTGGATGGCTCCTACCAAGAGACCCAGTACTTC. Translation: CASSLDGSYQETQYF. Full variable domain (outside the CDR3, taken from reference TRBV5-1 and TRBJ2-5): KAGVTQTPRYLIKTRGQQVTLSCSPISGHRSVSWYQQTPGQGLQFLFEYFSETQRNKGNFPGRFSGRQFSNSRSEMNVSTLELGDSALYLCASSLDGSYQETQYFGPGTRLLVL.

The chain is built from TRBV11-2 and TRBJ2-5; 8 bases line up with TRBD2. Per the germline V gene, CDR1 is SGHAT and CDR2 is FQNNGV. The J segment lost 0 bases and the V segment lost 2 bases, leaving 5 bases of the junction unmatched. The CDR3 has 16 residues. The CDR3 nucleotides are TGTGCCAGCAGCTTACTGACTAGCGCCCACCAAGAGACCCAGTACTTC. It codes for CASSLLTSAHQETQYF.

This chain uses TRBV5-1 with TRBJ2-3; 11 nucleotides agree with TRBD1. Per germline, CDR1 SGHRS and CDR2 YFSETQ. V trimming: 4 bases; J trimming: 5 bases; junction bases outside the gene matches: 3. The CDR3 loop spans 14 amino acids. The CDR3 DNA reads TGCGCCAGCAGCCTAGGGACAGGGGGAGATACGCAGTATTTT. This translates into CASSLGTGGDTQYF.

The CDR3 bases are TGTGCCAGCAGCTCCCCGGGACAGGGGGTCTACGAGCAGTACTTC. It encodes CASSSPGQGVYEQYF. The V and J genes are TRBV5-4 and TRBJ2-5; TRBD1 matches 11 bases. The J call may not be correct, given that the DNA end is closer to TRBJ2-7. This CDR3 region has 15 residues. Germline CDR1 reads SGHNT; CDR2 reads YYREEE (reference sequence).

This chain connects TRBV7-2 to TRBJ2-3, with TRBD2 matching over 8 bases. The CDR3 consists of 16 residues. From germline, CDR1 is SGHTA and CDR2 FQGNSA. The V gene end was trimmed by 1 base and the J gene end by 3 bases; junction bases not matched to a gene: 6. CDR3 in amino acids: CASSLVRGTSTDTQYF. The CDR3 DNA reads TGTGCCAGCAGCTTAGTGAGAGGGACTAGTACAGATACGCAGTATTTT.

The chain couples TRBV19 to TRBJ1-5; 8 bases are shared with TRBD1. Trimming removed 3 bases from V and 5 bases from J; junction bases left unmatched: 18. This CDR3 is 19 amino acids long. Per germline, CDR1 LNHDA and CDR2 SQIVND (reference sequence). CDR3 protein: CASSIRFLGGQGQDQPQHF. CDR3 sequence (DNA): TGTGCCAGTAGTATCCGTTTCCTAGGAGGACAGGGCCAGGATCAGCCCCAGCATTTT. Full variable domain (missing parts from reference TRBV19 and TRBJ1-5): DGGITQSPKYLFRKEGQNVTLSCEQNLNHDAMYWYRQDPGQGLRLIYYSQIVNDFQKGDIAEGYSVSREKKESFPLTVTSAQKNPTAFYLCASSIRFLGGQGQDQPQHFGDGTRLSIL.

The rearrangement uses TRBV18 and TRBJ2-3, with TRBD2 matching over 9 bases. V was clipped by 6 bases and J by 4 bases; unmatched bases: 8. The CDR3 totals 15 residues. The germline gives CDR1 KGHSH, CDR2 LQKENI. CDR3 sequence: CASSSLAGVADTQYF. The CDR3 region has the DNA TGTGCCAGCTCTTCCTTAGCGGGGGTTGCAGATACGCAGTATTTT. Looking up the rest from reference TRBV18 and TRBJ2-3 gives the full variable domain: NAGVMQNPRHLVRRRGQEARLRCSPMKGHSHVYWYRQLPEEGLKFMVYLQKENIIDESGMPKERFSAEFPKEGPSILRIQQVVRGDSAAYFCASSSLAGVADTQYFGPGTRLTVL.

The gene calls are TRBV6-1 and TRBJ2-5; 9 bases are shared with TRBD2. The CDR3 runs 14 residues. V trimming: 4 bases; J trimming: 4 bases; junction bases outside the gene matches: 4. Germline V lookup: CDR1 MNHNS, CDR2 SASEGT. Here the CDR3 DNA reads TGTGCCAGCAGTGTGACTAGCGGAGCAGAGACCCAGTACTTC. Translating it yields CASSVTSGAETQYF.

This clone turned up a few times. This rearrangement joins TRBV19 to TRBJ1-1; D not resolved. In germline, CDR1 is LNHDA, CDR2 SQIVND (reference sequence). The CDR3 totals 12 residues. Deletions cut 7 bases from V and 0 bases from J, with 6 bases between. CDR3 DNA: TGTGCCAGTAAAACACTGAACACTGAAGCTTTCTTT. Translation: CASKTLNTEAFF. The variable domain in full, completed from reference TRBV19 and TRBJ1-1, reads DGGITQSPKYLFRKEGQNVTLSCEQNLNHDAMYWYRQDPGQGLRLIYYSQIVNDFQKGDIAEGYSVSREKKESFPLTVTSAQKNPTAFYLCASKTLNTEAFFGQGTRLTVV.

This clone has a handful of counts. The genes are TRBV7-2 and TRBJ1-2, with D maybe TRBD1 (6 bases). The CDR3 has 14 residues. The V end was cut by 5 bases, the J end by 2 bases, with 12 bases between. The germline gives CDR1 SGHTA, CDR2 FQGNSA. The CDR3 spells CASSPSQGNYGYTF. In DNA, the CDR3 is TGTGCCAGCAGCCCAAGTCAGGGGAACTATGGCTACACCTTC.

The rearrangement joins TRBV18 to TRBJ2-4, with TRBD2 matching over 14 bases. V lost 4 bases to trimming and J lost 0 bases; unmatched junction nucleotides: 2. This CDR3 has 17 residues. CDR1 and CDR2 (germline): KGHSH, LQKENI. The CDR3 region has the DNA TGTGCCAGCTCACGACTAGCGGGGGGGATAGCCAAAAACATTCAGTACTTC. Translating it yields CASSRLAGGIAKNIQYF.

This clone was detected once. This chain connects TRBV5-1 to TRBJ1-1; 11 nucleotides align to TRBD1. The V gene end was trimmed by 4 bases and the J gene end by 4 bases; junction bases not matched to a gene: 9. This CDR3 has 16 residues. Germline V gene lookup returns CDR1 SGHRS and CDR2 YFSETQ. CDR3 sequence reads: CASSSSGTGGGTEAFF. CDR3 nucleotide sequence: TGCGCCAGCAGCAGTTCCGGGACAGGGGGTGGCACTGAAGCTTTCTTT.

The chain is built from TRBV21-1 and TRBJ2-5; the listed D gene, TRBD1, was not tested against the DNA. TRBV21-1 constitutes a pseudogene. The CDR3 length is 15 residues. CDR3 sequence reads: CATLPQTGREETQYF. The DNA of the CDR3 is TGTGCCACCTTACCTCAGACAGGGAGAGAAGAGACCCAGTACTTC.

This sequence joins TRBV29-1 and TRBJ2-7; tentative D call: TRBD2 (5 bases). In germline, CDR1 is SQVTM, CDR2 ANQGSEA. V was trimmed by 6 bases and J by 0 bases, leaving 15 bases between them. The CDR3 totals 14 residues. CDR3 DNA sequence: TGCAGCGTCCGTCTGATGGGGAGCTCCTACGAGCAGTACTTC. It codes for CSVRLMGSSYEQYF.

The V and J genes are TRBV19 and TRBJ1-1, with TRBD1 matching over 10 bases. V trimming: 5 bases; J trimming: 4 bases; junction bases outside the gene matches: 10. Looked up from germline, CDR1 is LNHDA and CDR2 is SQIVND (reference sequence). The CDR3 length is 16 residues. The CDR3 nucleotides are TGTGCCAGTAGTTTAGTCGGGACAGGGGCGGGCACTGAAGCTTTCTTT. Amino acids: CASSLVGTGAGTEAFF.

This clone was seen more than once but under ten times. The chain links TRBV7-9 to TRBJ2-7; 9 nucleotides agree with TRBD1. CDR3 length equals 14 residues. Looked up from germline, CDR1 is SEHNR and CDR2 is FQNEAQ (reference sequence). The junction had 7 bases not matched to a gene; V was cut back by 5 bases and J by 5 bases. CDR3 sequence (DNA): TGTGCCAGCAGCCCGCCCGGGACAGGGAACGAGCAGTACTTC. Amino acid sequence: CASSPPGTGNEQYF.

This sequence joins TRBV29-1 and TRBJ2-1; 10 bases match TRBD2. Germline CDR1 reads SQVTM; CDR2 reads ANQGSEA. The CDR3 loop spans 14 amino acids. V was clipped by 3 bases and J by 8 bases; unmatched bases: 7. The DNA for the CDR3 is TGCAGCGTTGATGCTAGCGGGGGTATCGATGAGCAGTTCTTC. Residues: CSVDASGGIDEQFF.

The chain uses TRBV5-1 and TRBJ1-2; D is perhaps TRBD1 (5 bases). Germline V gene data show CDR1 as SGHRS and CDR2 as YFSETQ. This CDR3 has 13 amino acids. V lost 3 bases and J lost 4, with 10 bases in between. CDR3 sequence: CASSSDSTYGYTF. CDR3 in DNA: TGCGCCAGCAGCTCAGACAGTACCTATGGCTACACCTTC.

J is TRBJ1-1 and V is TRBV6-1; 7 bases are shared with TRBD1. V was pared by 2 bases and J by 2 bases, with 2 bases of the junction left unmatched. This CDR3 has 14 residues. The germline V gene encodes CDR1 MNHNS and CDR2 SASEGT. The DNA for the CDR3 is TGTGCCAGCAGTGAAACAGGGGTAAACACTGAAGCTTTCTTT. It yields the protein CASSETGVNTEAFF.

The genes are TRBV9 and TRBJ1-4; no clear D. CDR3 length equals 15 residues. The ends were cut back, 4 bases at V and 7 bases at J, with 17 bases in the middle. The germline gives CDR1 SGDLS, CDR2 YYNGEE. The CDR3 region has the DNA TGTGCCAGCAGCTCATCGGTTAGTAGAGGTGAAAAACTGTTTTTT. Translation: CASSSSVSRGEKLFF.

The chain links TRBV6-1 to TRBJ1-4, with D possibly being TRBD1 (6 bases). V dropped 6 bases and J dropped 7 bases, with 18 bases sitting between them. This CDR3 contains 15 residues. Looked up from germline, CDR1 is MNHNS and CDR2 is SASEGT. The CDR3 DNA reads as TGTGCCAGCAGGGTAGTCAGGGACACCTTTGAAAAACTGTTTTTT. It encodes CASRVVRDTFEKLFF.

This rearrangement joins TRBV18 to TRBJ1-1, with D perhaps matching TRBD1 (6 bases). The CDR3 is 14 residues long. Trimming shortened V by 3 bases and J by 0 bases, and 8 bases separated the two germline ends. Germline values: CDR1 KGHSH, CDR2 LQKENI. The CDR3 loop is CASSPDRLNTEAFF. The CDR3 nucleotides read TGTGCCAGCTCACCCGACAGGCTGAACACTGAAGCTTTCTTT.

V usage is TRBV19 and J usage is TRBJ1-1; D might be TRBD1 (6 bases). The CDR3 is 14 residues long. V was clipped by 3 bases and J by 1 base, with 9 bases between them. Per germline, CDR1 LNHDA and CDR2 SQIVND (reference sequence). The CDR3 loop reads CASSIQGSNTEAFF. DNA of the CDR3: TGTGCCAGTAGTATTCAGGGGTCGAACACTGAAGCTTTCTTT.